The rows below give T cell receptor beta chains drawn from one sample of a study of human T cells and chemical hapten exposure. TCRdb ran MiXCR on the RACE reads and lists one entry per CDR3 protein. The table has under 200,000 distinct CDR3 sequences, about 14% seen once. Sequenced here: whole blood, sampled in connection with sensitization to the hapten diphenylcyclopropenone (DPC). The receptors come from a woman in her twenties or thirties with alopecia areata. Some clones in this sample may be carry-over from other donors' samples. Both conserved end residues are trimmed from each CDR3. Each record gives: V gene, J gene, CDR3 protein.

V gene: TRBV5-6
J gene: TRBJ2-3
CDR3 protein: ASSSTGTDTQY

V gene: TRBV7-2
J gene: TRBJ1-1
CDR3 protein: ASSPVPPTGGTF

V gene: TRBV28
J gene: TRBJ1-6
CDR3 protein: ASIRANNSPLH

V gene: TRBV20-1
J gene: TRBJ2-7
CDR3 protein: SARGTGAEYEQY

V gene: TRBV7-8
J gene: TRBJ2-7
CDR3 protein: ASSGAAGKQY

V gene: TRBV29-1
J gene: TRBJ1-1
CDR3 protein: SVDVNTEAF

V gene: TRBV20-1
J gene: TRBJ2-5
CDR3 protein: SARTGGRETQY

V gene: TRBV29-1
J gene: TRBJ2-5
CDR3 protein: SVETTGQD

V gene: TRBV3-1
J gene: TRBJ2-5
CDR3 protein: ATFSWTEETQY

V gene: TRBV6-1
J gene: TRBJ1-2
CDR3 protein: ASSENTFNYGYT

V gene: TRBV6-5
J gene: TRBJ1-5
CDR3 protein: ASSLAGPGQPQH

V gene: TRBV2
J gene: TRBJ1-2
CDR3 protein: ASSNPTYGYT

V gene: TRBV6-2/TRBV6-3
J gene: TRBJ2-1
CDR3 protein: ASSSHQAGENEQF

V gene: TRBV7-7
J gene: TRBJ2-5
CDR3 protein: ASSLGQLETQY

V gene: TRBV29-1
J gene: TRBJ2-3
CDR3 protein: SEVGTDTQY

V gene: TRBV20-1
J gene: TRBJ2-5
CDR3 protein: SARLQEETQY

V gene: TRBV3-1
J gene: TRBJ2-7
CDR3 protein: ASTQRQGDEQY

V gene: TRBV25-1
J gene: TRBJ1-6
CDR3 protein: ASSARQNSPLH

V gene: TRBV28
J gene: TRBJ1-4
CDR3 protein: ASSLLWDRVTNEKLF

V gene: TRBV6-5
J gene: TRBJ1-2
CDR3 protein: ASSRGLTGGSYGYT

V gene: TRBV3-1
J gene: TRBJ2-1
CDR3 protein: ASSRFGTSGPYNEQF

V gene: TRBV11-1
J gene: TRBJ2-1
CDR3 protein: ASSLGVAGPYNEQF

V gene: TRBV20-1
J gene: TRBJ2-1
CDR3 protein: SADYSGSSYNEQF

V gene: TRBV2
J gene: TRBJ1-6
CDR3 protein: ASSEFDRYNSPLH

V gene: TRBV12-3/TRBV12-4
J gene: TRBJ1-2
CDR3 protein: ASTPGWGYGYT

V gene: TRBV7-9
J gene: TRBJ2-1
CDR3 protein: ASSSDGYNEQF

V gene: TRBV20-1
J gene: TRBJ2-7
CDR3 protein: SASPGTGTYEQY

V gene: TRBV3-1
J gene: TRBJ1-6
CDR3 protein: ASSQEDRVGSPLH

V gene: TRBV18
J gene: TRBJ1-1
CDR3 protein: ASSPLPGNTEAF

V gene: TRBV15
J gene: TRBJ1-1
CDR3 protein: ATSREAEAF

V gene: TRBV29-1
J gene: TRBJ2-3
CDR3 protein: SVEKGNTQY

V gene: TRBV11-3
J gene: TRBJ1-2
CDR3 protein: ASSLGSPTGAVDYGYT

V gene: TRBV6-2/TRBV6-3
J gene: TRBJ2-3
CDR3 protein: ASSKAGTTQY

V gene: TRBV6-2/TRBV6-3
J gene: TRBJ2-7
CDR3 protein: ASSRGMRTASYEQY

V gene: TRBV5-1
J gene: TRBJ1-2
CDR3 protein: ASSLAGILDGYT

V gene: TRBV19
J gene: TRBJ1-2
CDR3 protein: ASIRSGTGVSNYGYT

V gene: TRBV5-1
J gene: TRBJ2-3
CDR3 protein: ASSLLRGTDTQY

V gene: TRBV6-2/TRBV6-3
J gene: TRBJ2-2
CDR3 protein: ASSYGRGRIGELF

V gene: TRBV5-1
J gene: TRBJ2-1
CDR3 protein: ASSPQLAGGVYNEQF

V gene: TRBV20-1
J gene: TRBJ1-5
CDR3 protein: SARVAELSNQPQH

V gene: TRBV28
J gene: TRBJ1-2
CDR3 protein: ASIQGGEHYGYT

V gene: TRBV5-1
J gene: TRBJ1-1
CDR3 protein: ASSIDARRMNTEAF

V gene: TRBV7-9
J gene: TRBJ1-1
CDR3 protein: ASSLGGSRVEAF

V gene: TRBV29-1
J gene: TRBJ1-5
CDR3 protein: SYSQGGNQPQH

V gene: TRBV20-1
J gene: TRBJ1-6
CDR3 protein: SARKDSLNSPLH

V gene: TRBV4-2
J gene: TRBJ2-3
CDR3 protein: ASSQDLTSGPSTDTQY

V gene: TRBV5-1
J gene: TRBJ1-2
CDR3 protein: ASSLGQGPIDGYT

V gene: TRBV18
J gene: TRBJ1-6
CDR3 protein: ASSPGQGYNSPLH

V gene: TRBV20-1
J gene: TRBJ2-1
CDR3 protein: SARGTSGGPSI

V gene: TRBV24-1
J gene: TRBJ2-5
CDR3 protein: ATSDPRRGGETQY

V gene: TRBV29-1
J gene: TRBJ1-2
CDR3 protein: SVGSRRDTYGYT

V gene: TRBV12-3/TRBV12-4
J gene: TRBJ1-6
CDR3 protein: ASSFGGSNSPLH

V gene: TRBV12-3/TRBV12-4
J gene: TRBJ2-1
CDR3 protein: ASSLLVGNEQF

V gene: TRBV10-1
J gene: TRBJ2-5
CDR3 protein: ASSEAQQETQY

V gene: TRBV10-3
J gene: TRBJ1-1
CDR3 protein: AISENRGTEAF

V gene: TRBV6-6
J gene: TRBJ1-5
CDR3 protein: ASTPGAGDQPQH

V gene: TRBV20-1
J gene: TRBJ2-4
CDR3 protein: AGDTKNIQY